This TCR beta chain was sequenced during a study of blood T cell repertoires in COVID-19 (dated by TCRdb to between 2020 and 2021). In the study overall: The collaborator samples originated in the United States, Italy and Spain and spanned the acute and convalescent phases of COVID-19. The dataset comprised deeply sampled blood TCRbeta repertoires from subjects exposed to, actively infected with, or recovered from COVID-19. A freely available public database, intended as a resource for researchers studying the immune response to SARS-CoV-2, is where the repertoires were released. A de-identified subject ID, COVID-19 status, age in years and sex were almost always included in the sample metadata. Samples were obtained from the ongoing ImmuneRACE study (first 160 participants) and from about 1,300 subjects provided by 6 global collaborators. Where available, HLA class I and class II types were taken from metadata supplied by the sample provider and were not determined by assay-based typing. The material from the prospective study consisted of cDNA or gDNA derived from T cells, B-cell-depleted T cells, or PBMCs. Findings and caveats that apply to the study as a whole: How much clinical and demographic metadata was included differed by source and by participant, and the metadata was provided uncurated.

V is cut by 3 bases and J by 13 bases, and the space between the germline ends is 9 bases. The CDR3 spans 11 residues, from the cysteine through the phenylalanine. Just the 33-base CDR3 DNA is kept, in frame starting at base 1. The germline V gene (reference sequence) supplies CDR1 LGHDT and CDR2 YNNKEL. One collaborating source in Seattle enrolled patients while the patients were actively infected and followed the patients over time throughout the course of disease. Whole blood was collected in K2EDTA tubes by collaborating institutions according to the institutions' own protocols. For TCRbeta analysis, collaborators shipped samples as frozen whole blood, isolated PBMCs, or DNA extracted from either of those sample types. About this clone itself: This clone's antigen is unknown. There are no base qualities to consult, and no much larger clone falls within one base.

The immunoSEQ Assay, a bias-controlled multiplex PCR, was used to amplify TCRbeta CDR3 regions from genomic DNA. In the authors' own workflow: The number of nucleated cells in each sample was estimated by amplification of reference gene primers within the assay. To quantify the absolute abundance of each unique TCRbeta CDR3 rearrangement, sequence reads were collapsed and filtered. For each sample, productive Simpson clonality was calculated by taking the square root of Simpson's diversity index across productive rearrangements. TCRdb provides this immuneACCESS table in a form limited to in-frame rearrangements. Some clones are lacking; in checked studies, under half of them reflect an unresolved V gene, and why the rest are absent is not known. The V and J calls and clone size are taken from that table; D and trimming were inferred from the DNA. In all, the sample holds 150,000 to 200,000 clones, and less than 90% of those were seen once. Jointly, the top ten make up around 15% of the sample.

The receptor's source is a woman aged 70-85 years with COVID-19, enrolled during active disease. The rearranged chain carries TRBV3-1 (or the pseudogene TRBV3-2) and TRBJ2-2; TRBD1 is perhaps the D gene, given 5 matching bases. The specimen was peripheral blood. The nucleotide sequence is TGTGCCAGCAGCCACAGGGAAGGGCTGTTTTTT. This codes for CASSHREGLFF.